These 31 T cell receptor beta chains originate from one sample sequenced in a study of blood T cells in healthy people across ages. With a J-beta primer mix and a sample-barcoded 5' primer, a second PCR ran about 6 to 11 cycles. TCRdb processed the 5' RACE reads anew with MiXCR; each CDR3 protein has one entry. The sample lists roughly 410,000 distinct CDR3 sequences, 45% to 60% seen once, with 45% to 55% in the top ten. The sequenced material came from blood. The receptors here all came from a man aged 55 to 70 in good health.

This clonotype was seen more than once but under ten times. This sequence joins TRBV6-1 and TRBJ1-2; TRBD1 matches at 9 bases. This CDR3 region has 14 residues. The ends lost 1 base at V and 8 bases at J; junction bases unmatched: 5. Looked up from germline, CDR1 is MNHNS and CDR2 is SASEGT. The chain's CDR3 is CASSEGTGASGYTF. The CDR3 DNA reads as TGTGCCAGCAGTGAAGGGACAGGGGCCAGCGGCTACACCTTC.

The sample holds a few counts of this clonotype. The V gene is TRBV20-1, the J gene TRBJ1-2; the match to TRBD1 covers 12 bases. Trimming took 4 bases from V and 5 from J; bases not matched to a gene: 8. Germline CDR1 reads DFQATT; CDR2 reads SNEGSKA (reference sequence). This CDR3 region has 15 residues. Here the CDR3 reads CSATSGTGGAYGYTF. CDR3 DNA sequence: TGCAGTGCTACCTCCGGGACAGGGGGCGCTTATGGCTACACCTTC.

Written as DNA, the CDR3 is TGTGCCAGCAGCCCTTTGGGCCCTTCCTATGGCTACACCTTC. It translates to CASSPLGPSYGYTF. The chain joins TRBV12-3 or TRBV12-4 to TRBJ1-2; D call uncertain. The length of the CDR3 is 14 residues. V lost 6 bases, J lost 4 bases, and 15 bases lay in between.

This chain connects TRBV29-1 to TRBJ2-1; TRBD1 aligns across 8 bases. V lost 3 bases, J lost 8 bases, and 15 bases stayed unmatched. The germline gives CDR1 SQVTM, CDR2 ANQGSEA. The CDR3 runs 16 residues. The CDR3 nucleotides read TGCAGCGTTGACCGGCCTGTTGGACAGGGAGAGGATGAGCAGTTCTTC. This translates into CSVDRPVGQGEDEQFF.

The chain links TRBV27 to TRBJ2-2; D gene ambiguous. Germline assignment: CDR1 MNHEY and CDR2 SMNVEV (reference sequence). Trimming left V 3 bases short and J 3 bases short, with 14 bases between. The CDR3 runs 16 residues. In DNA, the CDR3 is TGTGCCAGCAGTTTTTCAACCGCTTTGGACACCGGGGAGCTGTTTTTT. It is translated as CASSFSTALDTGELFF.

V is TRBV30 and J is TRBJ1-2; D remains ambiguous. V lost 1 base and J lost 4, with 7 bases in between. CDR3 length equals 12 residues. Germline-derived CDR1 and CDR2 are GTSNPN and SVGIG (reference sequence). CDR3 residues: CAWSAQVYGYTF. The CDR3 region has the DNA TGTGCCTGGAGTGCACAAGTCTATGGCTACACCTTC. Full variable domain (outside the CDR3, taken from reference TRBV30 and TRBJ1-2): SQTIHQWPATLVQPVGSPLSLECTVEGTSNPNLYWYRQAAGRGLQLLFYSVGIGQISSEVPQNLSASRPQDRQFILSSKKLLLSDSGFYLCAWSAQVYGYTFGSGTRLTVV.

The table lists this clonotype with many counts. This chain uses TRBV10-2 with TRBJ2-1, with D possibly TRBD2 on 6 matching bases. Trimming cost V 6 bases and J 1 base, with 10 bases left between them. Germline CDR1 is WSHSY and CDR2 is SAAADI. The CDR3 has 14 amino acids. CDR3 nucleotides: TGCGCCAGCAGGGTTAGCGGTTCCTACAATGAGCAGTTCTTC. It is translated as CASRVSGSYNEQFF.

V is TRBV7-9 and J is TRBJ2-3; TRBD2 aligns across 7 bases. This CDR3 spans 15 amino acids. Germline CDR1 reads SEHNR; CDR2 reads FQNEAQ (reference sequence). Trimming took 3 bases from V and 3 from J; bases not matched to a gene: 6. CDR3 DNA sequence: TGTGCCAGCAGCTTGGGGACTACTCAGACAGATACGCAGTATTTT. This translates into CASSLGTTQTDTQYF. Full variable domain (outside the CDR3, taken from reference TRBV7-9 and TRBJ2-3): DTGVSQNPRHKITKRGQNVTFRCDPISEHNRLYWYRQTLGQGPEFLTYFQNEAQLEKSRLLSDRFSAERPKGSFSTLEIQRTEQGDSAMYLCASSLGTTQTDTQYFGPGTRLTVL.

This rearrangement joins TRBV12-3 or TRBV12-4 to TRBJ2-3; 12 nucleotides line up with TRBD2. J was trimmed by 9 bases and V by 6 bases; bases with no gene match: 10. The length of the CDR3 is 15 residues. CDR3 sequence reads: CASSETSGGRYTQYF. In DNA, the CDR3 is TGTGCCAGCAGCGAGACTAGCGGGGGACGTTACACGCAGTATTTT.

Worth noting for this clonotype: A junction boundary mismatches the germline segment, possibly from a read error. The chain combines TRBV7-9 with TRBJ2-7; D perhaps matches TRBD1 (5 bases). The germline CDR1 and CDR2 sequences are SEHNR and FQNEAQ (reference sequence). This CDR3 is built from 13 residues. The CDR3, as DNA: TGTGCCAGCGGCTTAGCTAGGGGCTACGAGCAGTACTTC. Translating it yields CASGLARGYEQYF.

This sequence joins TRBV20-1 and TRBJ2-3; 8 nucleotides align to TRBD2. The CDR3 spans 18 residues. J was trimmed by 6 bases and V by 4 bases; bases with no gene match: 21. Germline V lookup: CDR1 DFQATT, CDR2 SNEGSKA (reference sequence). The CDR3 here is CSAIVFGRGGWGDDTQYF. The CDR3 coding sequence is TGCAGTGCTATCGTATTTGGACGGGGGGGATGGGGGGATGATACGCAGTATTTT.

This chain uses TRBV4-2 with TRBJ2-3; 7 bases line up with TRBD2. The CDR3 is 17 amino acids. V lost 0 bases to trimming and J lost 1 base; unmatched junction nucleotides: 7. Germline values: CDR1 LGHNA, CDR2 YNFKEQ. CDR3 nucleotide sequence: TGTGCCAGCAGCCAAGACGGCGCGGGGGAACGCACAGATACGCAGTATTTT. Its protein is CASSQDGAGERTDTQYF.

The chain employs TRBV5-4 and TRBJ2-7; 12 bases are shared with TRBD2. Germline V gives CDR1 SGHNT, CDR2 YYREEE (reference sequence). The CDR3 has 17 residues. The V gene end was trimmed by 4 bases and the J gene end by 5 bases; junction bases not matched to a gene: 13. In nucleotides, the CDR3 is TGTGCCAGCAGCCCGGGGCCGACTAGCGGGAGTTGGGACGAGCAGTACTTC. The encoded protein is CASSPGPTSGSWDEQYF.

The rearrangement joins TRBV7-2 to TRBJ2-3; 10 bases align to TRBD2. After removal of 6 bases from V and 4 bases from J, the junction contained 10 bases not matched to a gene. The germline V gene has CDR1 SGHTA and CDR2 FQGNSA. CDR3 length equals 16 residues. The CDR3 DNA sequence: TGTGCCAGCAGGGTCGGAGTTAGCGGGAGGTCAGATACGCAGTATTTT. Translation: CASRVGVSGRSDTQYF.

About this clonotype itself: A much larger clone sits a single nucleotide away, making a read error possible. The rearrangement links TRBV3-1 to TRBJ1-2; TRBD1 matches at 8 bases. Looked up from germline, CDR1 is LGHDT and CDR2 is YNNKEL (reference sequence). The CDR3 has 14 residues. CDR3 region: CAGSQTDRARGYTF. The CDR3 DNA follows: TGTGCCGGCAGCCAAACGGACAGGGCCAGGGGCTACACCTTC.

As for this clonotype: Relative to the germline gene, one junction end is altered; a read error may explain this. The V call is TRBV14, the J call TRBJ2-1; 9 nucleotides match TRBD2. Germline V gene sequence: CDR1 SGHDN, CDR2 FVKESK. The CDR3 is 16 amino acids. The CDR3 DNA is TGTGCCAGCAGTCGAAAGCGACGAGCGGGGGGAAATGGGCAGTTCTTC. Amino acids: CASSRKRRAGGNGQFF.

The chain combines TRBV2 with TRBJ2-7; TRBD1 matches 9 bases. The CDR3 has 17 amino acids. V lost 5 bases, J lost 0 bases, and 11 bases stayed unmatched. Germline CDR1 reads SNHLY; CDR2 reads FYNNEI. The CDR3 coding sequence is TGTGCCAGCAGTATTCGAGGGGGGACAGGGAACTCCTACGAGCAGTACTTC. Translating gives CASSIRGGTGNSYEQYF.

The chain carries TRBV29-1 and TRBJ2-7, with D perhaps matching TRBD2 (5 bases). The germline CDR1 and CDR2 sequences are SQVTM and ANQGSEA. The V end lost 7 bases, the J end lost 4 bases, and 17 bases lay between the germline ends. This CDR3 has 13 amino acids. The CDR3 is CSALAIGGYEQYF. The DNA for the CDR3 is TGCAGCGCCTTGGCCATCGGAGGTTACGAGCAGTACTTC.

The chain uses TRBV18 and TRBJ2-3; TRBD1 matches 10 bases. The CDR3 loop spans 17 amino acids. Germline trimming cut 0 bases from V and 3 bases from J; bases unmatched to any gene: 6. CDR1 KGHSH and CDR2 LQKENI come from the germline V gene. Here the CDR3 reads CASSPPMGQGSTDTQYF. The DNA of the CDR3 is TGTGCCAGCTCACCACCGATGGGACAGGGGTCTACAGATACGCAGTATTTT. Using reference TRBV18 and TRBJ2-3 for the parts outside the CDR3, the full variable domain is NAGVMQNPRHLVRRRGQEARLRCSPMKGHSHVYWYRQLPEEGLKFMVYLQKENIIDESGMPKERFSAEFPKEGPSILRIQQVVRGDSAAYFCASSPPMGQGSTDTQYFGPGTRLTVL.

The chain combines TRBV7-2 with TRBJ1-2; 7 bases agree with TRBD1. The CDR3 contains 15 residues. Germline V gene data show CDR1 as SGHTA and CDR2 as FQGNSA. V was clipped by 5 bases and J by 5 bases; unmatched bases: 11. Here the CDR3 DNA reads TGTGCCAGCAGCCCGGTTAGGGGACAGACATATGGCTACACCTTC. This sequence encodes CASSPVRGQTYGYTF.

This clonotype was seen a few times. The DNA of the CDR3 is TGTGCCAGCAGTATCCGGTCCCCTATCGCCGAGCAGTACTTC. This gives the protein CASSIRSPIAEQYF. This chain uses TRBV28 with TRBJ2-5, with unresolved D. The J call may be faulty, since TRBJ2-7 better matches the DNA end. Per germline, CDR1 MDHEN and CDR2 SYDVKM. The CDR3 is 14 residues long.

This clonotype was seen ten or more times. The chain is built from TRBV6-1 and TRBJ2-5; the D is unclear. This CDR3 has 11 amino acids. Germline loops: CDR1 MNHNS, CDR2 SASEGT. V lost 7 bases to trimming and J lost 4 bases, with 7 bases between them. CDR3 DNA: TGTGCCAGCATTTACAGAGAGACCCAGTACTTC. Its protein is CASIYRETQYF.

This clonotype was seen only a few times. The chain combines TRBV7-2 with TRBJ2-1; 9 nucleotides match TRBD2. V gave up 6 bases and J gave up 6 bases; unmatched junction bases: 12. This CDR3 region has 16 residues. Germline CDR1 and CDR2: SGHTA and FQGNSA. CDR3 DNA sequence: TGTGCCAGCAGGTCCGCCGGGCGGGAGGGCCGCAATGAGCAGTTCTTC. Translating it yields CASRSAGREGRNEQFF.

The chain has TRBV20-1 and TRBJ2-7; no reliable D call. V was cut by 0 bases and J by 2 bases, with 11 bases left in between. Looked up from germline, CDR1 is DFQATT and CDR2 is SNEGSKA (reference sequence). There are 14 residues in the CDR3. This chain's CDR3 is CSARDPNRAYEQYF. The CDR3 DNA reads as TGCAGTGCTAGAGATCCCAACAGAGCCTACGAGCAGTACTTC.

The CDR3 nucleotides are TGTGCCAGCAGCCCCCAAAGGGTACGGCTGGCCTACGAGCAGTACTTC. The encoded protein is CASSPQRVRLAYEQYF. The chain has TRBV11-2 and TRBJ2-7; D unclear. V was cut by 5 bases and J by 2 bases, with 19 bases left in between. Looked up from germline, CDR1 is SGHAT and CDR2 is FQNNGV. CDR3 length equals 16 residues.

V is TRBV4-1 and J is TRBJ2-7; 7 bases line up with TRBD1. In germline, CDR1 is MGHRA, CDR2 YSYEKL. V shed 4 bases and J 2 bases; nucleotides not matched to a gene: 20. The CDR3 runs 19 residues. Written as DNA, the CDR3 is TGCGCCAGCAGCCCGACCACGAAGAAAGGGGAACAGGGGCCCTACGAGCAGTACTTC. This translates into CASSPTTKKGEQGPYEQYF.

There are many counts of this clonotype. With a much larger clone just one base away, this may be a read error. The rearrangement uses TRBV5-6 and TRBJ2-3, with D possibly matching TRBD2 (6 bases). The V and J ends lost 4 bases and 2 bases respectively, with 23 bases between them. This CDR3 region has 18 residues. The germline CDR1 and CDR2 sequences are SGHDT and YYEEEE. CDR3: CASSEKGGGRAATDTQYF. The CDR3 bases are TGTGCCAGCAGCGAAAAGGGAGGAGGACGAGCGGCCACAGATACGCAGTATTTT.

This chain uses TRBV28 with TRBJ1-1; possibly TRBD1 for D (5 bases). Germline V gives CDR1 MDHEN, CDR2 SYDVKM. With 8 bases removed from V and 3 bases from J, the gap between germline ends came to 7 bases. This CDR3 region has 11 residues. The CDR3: CASEGHTEAFF. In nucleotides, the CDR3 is TGTGCCAGCGAGGGGCACACTGAAGCTTTCTTT.

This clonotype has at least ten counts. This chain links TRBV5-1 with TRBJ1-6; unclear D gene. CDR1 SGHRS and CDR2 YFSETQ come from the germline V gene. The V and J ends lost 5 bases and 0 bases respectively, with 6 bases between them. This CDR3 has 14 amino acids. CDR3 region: CASSYSSYNSPLHF. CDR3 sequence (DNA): TGCGCCAGCAGTTACAGCTCCTATAATTCACCCCTCCACTTT.

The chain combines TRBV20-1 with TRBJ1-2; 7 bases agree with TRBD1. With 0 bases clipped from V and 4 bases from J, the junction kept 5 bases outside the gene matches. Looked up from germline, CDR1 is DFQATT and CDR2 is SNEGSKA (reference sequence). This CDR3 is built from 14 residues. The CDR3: CSARDVQGFYGYTF. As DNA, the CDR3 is TGCAGTGCTAGAGATGTACAGGGGTTCTATGGCTACACCTTC.

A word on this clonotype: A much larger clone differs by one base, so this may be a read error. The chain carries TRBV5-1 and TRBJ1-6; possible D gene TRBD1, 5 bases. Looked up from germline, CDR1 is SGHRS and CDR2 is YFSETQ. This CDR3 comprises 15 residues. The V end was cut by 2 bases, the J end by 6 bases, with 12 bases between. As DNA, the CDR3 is TGCGCCAGCAGCTTTATTCAGGGAAGTAATTCACCCCTCCACTTT. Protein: CASSFIQGSNSPLHF.